One and the same sample provided the 24 T cell receptor beta chains below, sequenced in a study of shared clonotypes between healthy human individuals (dated by TCRdb to 2018 to 2021). Library construction relied on the immunoSEQ multiplex PCR assay. TCRdb's version of the immuneACCESS table is confined to in-frame rearrangements and falls short of the full clone set. An unresolved V gene accounts for under half of the shortfall where checked; the remainder is of unknown origin. The sample table records 490,000 or so clones; 79% of these occur just once. The top ten clonotypes cover more than 10% of the sample. The material sequenced was PBMCs. The receptors come from a woman aged 40 to 49 in good health. Some clones in this sample may be carry-over from other donors' samples.

This rearrangement joins TRBV4-3 to TRBJ2-1, with D possibly being TRBD2 (6 bases). CDR1 and CDR2 from the germline V gene are LGHNA and YSLEER. Between the trimmed V and J ends, which lost 4 bases and 8 bases, there was a span of 18 bases. This CDR3 is built from 15 residues. DNA of the CDR3: TGCGCCAGCAGCCGCCGACTAGACGGGCTCGATGAGCAGTTCTTC. This translates into CASSRRLDGLDEQFF.

With regard to this clone: Within the sample, other DNA sequences also encode this same CDR3. The CDR3 sequence: CASSIGWVYNEQFF. In DNA, the CDR3 is TGTGCCAGTAGTATAGGTTGGGTATACAATGAGCAGTTCTTC. The rearrangement uses TRBV19 and TRBJ2-1; D unclear. V gave up 1 base and J gave up 4 bases, with 8 bases separating them. This CDR3 is 14 amino acids long. CDR1 and CDR2 from the germline V gene are LNHDA and SQIVND (reference sequence). Variable domain in full (rest from reference TRBV19 and TRBJ2-1): DGGITQSPKYLFRKEGQNVTLSCEQNLNHDAMYWYRQDPGQGLRLIYYSQIVNDFQKGDIAEGYSVSREKKESFPLTVTSAQKNPTAFYLCASSIGWVYNEQFFGPGTRLTVL.

Remarks on this clone: This specimen includes other DNA sequences encoding the same CDR3. The chain employs TRBV11-2 and TRBJ2-7; 9 bases are a match to TRBD1. This CDR3 has 13 amino acids. From germline, CDR1 is SGHAT and CDR2 FQNNGV. V shed 4 bases and J 6 bases; nucleotides not matched to a gene: 4. CDR3 coding DNA: TGTGCCAGCAGCTCACAGGGGGCTGTCGAGCAGTACTTC. It specifies CASSSQGAVEQYF.

The gene calls are TRBV4-1 and TRBJ2-3, with D perhaps TRBD1 (6 bases). The CDR3 covers 17 residues. CDR1 MGHRA and CDR2 YSYEKL come from the germline V gene. V dropped 0 bases and J dropped 1 base, with 14 bases sitting between them. CDR3 loop: CASSQEVGAGRTDTQYF. The CDR3, as DNA: TGCGCCAGCAGCCAAGAGGTGGGGGCAGGTCGCACAGATACGCAGTATTTT.

The V call is TRBV28, the J call TRBJ2-3; 7 positions agree with TRBD1. Trimming cost V 3 bases and J 1 base; bases outside gene matches: 4. The CDR3 loop spans 15 amino acids. Germline CDR1 is MDHEN and CDR2 is SYDVKM. The CDR3: CASSFEGQRTDTQYF. CDR3 in DNA: TGTGCCAGCAGTTTTGAGGGACAGCGCACAGATACGCAGTATTTT.

Worth noting for this clone: One end of the junction fails to match germline, which may point to a read error. The chain uses TRBV5-4 and TRBJ1-3; weak D call: TRBD1 (5 bases). The CDR3 runs to 15 residues. The V gene's germline CDR1 is SGHNT and CDR2 YYREEE (reference sequence). In DNA, the CDR3 is TGCGCCAGCAGCCATGACGGGGCCTCTGGAAACACCATATATTTT. Its translation: CASSHDGASGNTIYF. Complete variable domain (other parts from reference TRBV5-4 and TRBJ1-3): ETGVTQSPTHLIKTRGQQVTLRCSSQSGHNTVSWYQQALGQGPQFIFQYYREEENGRGNFPPRFSGLQFPNYSSELNVNALELDDSALYLCASSHDGASGNTIYFGEGSWLTVV.

V is TRBV2 and J is TRBJ2-1, with 7 bases matching TRBD2. With V trimmed by 6 bases and J by 0 bases, 5 bases remained unmatched. The CDR3 is 15 residues long. In germline, CDR1 is SNHLY, CDR2 FYNNEI. CDR3 DNA: TGTGCCAGCAGCGAGCGGGAAAACTCCTACAATGAGCAGTTCTTC. It encodes CASSERENSYNEQFF.

V usage is TRBV6-1 and J usage is TRBJ2-7; TRBD1 matches 7 bases. The CDR3 loop spans 13 amino acids. V trimming: 6 bases; J trimming: 2 bases; junction bases outside the gene matches: 4. CDR1 is MNHNS, CDR2 SASEGT, per germline. CDR3 in amino acids: CASRRDRAYEQYF. CDR3 DNA sequence: TGTGCCAGCAGACGGGACAGAGCCTACGAGCAGTACTTC.

CDR3 sequence (DNA): TGTGCCAGAAGCTTGGCCCCAGATAACTATGGCTACACCTTC. Translated: CARSLAPDNYGYTF. V gene TRBV5-3 combines with J gene TRBJ1-2; D is ambiguous. TRBV5-3 falls under the ORF class, with uncertain function. The CDR3 totals 14 residues. Deletions cut 0 bases from V and 1 base from J, with 7 bases between.

The CDR3 here is CASSPRWGGRSYEQYF. In DNA, the CDR3 is TGTGCCAGCAGCCCCCGCTGGGGAGGCCGCTCCTACGAGCAGTACTTC. The chain carries TRBV13 and TRBJ2-7; the D gene is possibly TRBD2 (6 bases). The length of the CDR3 is 16 residues. CDR1 and CDR2 from the germline V gene are PRHDT and FYEKMQ (reference sequence). Trimming took off 5 bases at V and 0 bases at J, with 17 bases between the two ends.

The chain links TRBV5-1 to TRBJ2-1; 8 bases are a match to TRBD1. The trim removed 4 bases at V and 8 bases at J, leaving 2 bases unmatched. From germline, CDR1 is SGHRS and CDR2 YFSETQ. CDR3 length: 12 residues. DNA of the CDR3: TGCGCCAGCAGCGCAGGGGGCTATGAGCAGTTCTTC. Protein sequence: CASSAGGYEQFF.

This clone was found a few times. The V and J genes are TRBV6-1 and TRBJ2-7; 8 bases map to TRBD1. After removal of 2 bases from V and 2 bases from J, the junction contained 5 bases not matched to a gene. The CDR3 is 15 residues long. Germline V gives CDR1 MNHNS, CDR2 SASEGT. The CDR3 nucleotides are TGTGCCAGCAGTGAATACGGGACAGGAGCCTACGAGCAGTACTTC. Its translation: CASSEYGTGAYEQYF.

The J gene is TRBJ2-5, the V gene TRBV28; D is ambiguous. The CDR3 sequence is 16 residues long. CDR1 MDHEN and CDR2 SYDVKM come from the germline V gene. Trimming took 1 base from V and 5 from J, leaving 17 bases between them. The CDR3 here is CASSLFGLAQRETQYF. The CDR3 DNA follows: TGTGCCAGCAGTTTATTCGGTCTTGCCCAAAGGGAGACCCAGTACTTC.

The gene calls are TRBV19 and TRBJ2-7; D is possibly TRBD1 (6 bases). The germline V and J ends were trimmed by 4 bases and 0 bases, with 7 bases remaining between them. The CDR3 contains 13 residues. Per the germline V gene, CDR1 is LNHDA and CDR2 is SQIVND (reference sequence). The DNA of the CDR3 is TGTGCCAGTAGTAGGACAGTCTCCTACGAGCAGTACTTC. This sequence encodes CASSRTVSYEQYF.

The chain combines TRBV7-9 with TRBJ2-4; D is ambiguous. Trimming cost V 5 bases and J 1 base, with 15 bases left between them. The V gene's germline CDR1 is SEHNR and CDR2 FQNEAQ (reference sequence). CDR3 size: 16 residues. The CDR3 DNA reads as TGTGCCAGCAGCACCAGGACCCTTGACGCCAAAAACATTCAGTACTTC. Its protein is CASSTRTLDAKNIQYF.

The chain recombines TRBV7-3 with TRBJ1-1; D is ambiguous. This CDR3 has 13 residues. Between the trimmed V and J ends, which lost 5 bases and 4 bases, there was a span of 11 bases. In germline, CDR1 is SGHTA, CDR2 FQGTGA. Written as DNA, the CDR3 is TGTGCCAGCAGCCCTACACCCGGCACTGAAGCTTTCTTT. This encodes CASSPTPGTEAFF.

V and J are TRBV25-1 and TRBJ2-5; D not certain. V was shortened by 3 bases and J by 4 bases, with 9 bases between the two germline ends. Germline CDR1 reads MGHDK; CDR2 reads SYGVNS. This CDR3 spans 13 amino acids. CDR3 sequence: CASSDGPSETQYF. DNA of the CDR3: TGTGCCAGCAGTGATGGACCTTCAGAGACCCAGTACTTC.

With respect to this clone: This CDR3 is also generated by other DNA sequences in the sample. The chain couples TRBV5-1 to TRBJ2-5, with D perhaps TRBD1 or TRBD2 (5 bases each). With 4 bases removed from V and 1 base from J, the gap between germline ends came to 8 bases. Germline V lookup: CDR1 SGHRS, CDR2 YFSETQ. The CDR3 is 13 amino acids. The CDR3 DNA is TGCGCCAGCAGCCCGGGACCCCAAGAGACCCAGTACTTC. Protein product: CASSPGPQETQYF.

This clone has just one count. The sample contains more than one DNA sequence encoding this CDR3. CDR3 in amino acids: CASSELGYTEAFF. The CDR3 DNA follows: TGTGCCAGCAGTGAACTGGGCTACACTGAAGCTTTCTTT. The genes are TRBV6-1 and TRBJ1-1; D is ambiguous. Germline loops: CDR1 MNHNS, CDR2 SASEGT. The ends were cut back, 2 bases at V and 3 bases at J, with 7 bases in the middle. The CDR3 is made up of 13 amino acids.

Only one count was recorded for this clone. This same CDR3 is encoded by further DNA sequences in the sample. The chain is built from TRBV7-8 and TRBJ2-7; the match to TRBD2 covers 8 bases. CDR1 and CDR2 (germline): SGHVS, FQNEAQ. V shed 5 bases and J 2 bases; nucleotides not matched to a gene: 5. The CDR3 is 14 residues long. The CDR3 bases are TGTGCCAGCAGCCCTACGGGACTAGCCTACGAGCAGTACTTC. Its translation: CASSPTGLAYEQYF.

This clone was recorded many times. This chain connects TRBV30 to TRBJ1-5, with 10 bases lining up with TRBD1. The CDR3 covers 14 residues. The V gene end was trimmed by 2 bases and the J gene end by 4 bases; junction bases not matched to a gene: 2. Per the germline V gene, CDR1 is GTSNPN and CDR2 is SVGIG (reference sequence). CDR3 coding DNA: TGTGCCTGGAGTATGGGACAGGGGAATCAGCCCCAGCATTTT. Protein product: CAWSMGQGNQPQHF. The full variable domain, rest sourced from reference TRBV30 and TRBJ1-5, is SQTIHQWPATLVQPVGSPLSLECTVEGTSNPNLYWYRQAAGRGLQLLFYSVGIGQISSEVPQNLSASRPQDRQFILSSKKLLLSDSGFYLCAWSMGQGNQPQHFGDGTRLSIL.

The V and J genes are TRBV5-4 and TRBJ2-5; possibly TRBD1 for D (5 bases). The DNA end lines up better with TRBJ2-7; the J call may be wrong. The CDR3 covers 15 residues. Germline CDR1 reads SGHNT; CDR2 reads YYREEE (reference sequence). The CDR3: CASSLDSGAYYEQYF. The CDR3 DNA is TGTGCCAGCAGCCTTGACAGTGGGGCCTACTACGAGCAGTACTTC.

The V and J genes are TRBV7-2 and TRBJ2-1; TRBD2 matches at 7 bases. The V gene end was trimmed by 4 bases and the J gene end by 2 bases; junction bases not matched to a gene: 5. Germline values: CDR1 SGHTA, CDR2 FQGNSA. This CDR3 is built from 15 residues. CDR3 sequence (DNA): TGTGCCAGCAGCTGGAGCGGGATCCCCTACAATGAGCAGTTCTTC. Its protein product is CASSWSGIPYNEQFF. The full variable domain, rest sourced from reference TRBV7-2 and TRBJ2-1, is GAGVSQSPSNKVTEKGKDVELRCDPISGHTALYWYRQSLGQGLEFLIYFQGNSAPDKSGLPSDRFSAERTGGSVSTLTIQRTQQEDSAVYLCASSWSGIPYNEQFFGPGTRLTVL.

V is TRBV10-2 and J is TRBJ1-6; 8 nucleotides align to TRBD1. Germline CDR1 and CDR2: WSHSY and SAAADI. This CDR3 has 13 amino acids. V trimming: 5 bases; J trimming: 7 bases; junction bases outside the gene matches: 1. CDR3 nucleotide sequence: TGCGCCAGCAGTTGGACAGGGAATTCACCCCTCCACTTT. Translation: CASSWTGNSPLHF.